These 30 T cell receptor beta chains were sequenced from one sample in a study of blood T cell repertoires in COVID-19. Sequencing was performed with immunoSEQ multiplex PCR; in TCRdb, only in-frame clones are kept and a portion is missing. The sample carries about 240,000 clones, about 80% recorded once. The sequenced sample consisted of peripheral blood. Receptors were obtained from a woman older than 75 with acute or convalescent COVID-19.

This chain uses TRBV13 with TRBJ2-1, with D possibly matching TRBD2 (8 bases). The CDR3 totals 18 residues. V dropped 1 base and J dropped 1 base, with 17 bases sitting between them. Germline CDR1 is PRHDT and CDR2 is FYEKMQ (reference sequence). CDR3 in amino acids: CASSLVGGGTESYNEQFF. CDR3 nucleotides: TGTGCCAGCAGCTTAGTCGGCGGGGGGACAGAATCCTACAATGAGCAGTTCTTC. The full variable domain, with the rest looked up from reference TRBV13 and TRBJ2-1, is AAGVIQSPRHLIKEKRETATLKCYPIPRHDTVYWYQQGPGQDPQFLISFYEKMQSDKGSIPDRFSAQQFSDYHSELNMSSLELGDSALYFCASSLVGGGTESYNEQFFGPGTRLTVL.

This chain joins TRBV5-4 and TRBJ2-3, with 7 bases aligning to TRBD1. The CDR3 is 15 amino acids. With V trimmed by 4 bases and J by 2 bases, 7 bases remained unmatched. Germline V gives CDR1 SGHNT, CDR2 YYREEE (reference sequence). The CDR3 loop reads CASSPGTEPTDTQYF. CDR3 DNA sequence: TGTGCCAGCAGCCCCGGGACAGAACCCACAGATACGCAGTATTTT.

The J gene is TRBJ2-5, the V gene TRBV2; 8 nucleotides agree with TRBD1. The ends lost 4 bases at V and 4 bases at J; junction bases unmatched: 8. Germline CDR1 is SNHLY and CDR2 is FYNNEI. The CDR3 is made up of 15 amino acids. The CDR3 nucleotides read TGTGCCAGCAGTGGAGGCAGGGGGCTAAGAGAGACCCAGTACTTC. Its translation: CASSGGRGLRETQYF. Based on the CDR3 plus reference TRBV2 and TRBJ2-5, the full variable domain is EPEVTQTPSHQVTQMGQEVILRCVPISNHLYFYWYRQILGQKVEFLVSFYNNEISEKSEIFDDQFSVERPDGSNFTLKIRSTKLEDSAMYFCASSGGRGLRETQYFGPGTRLLVL.

This clone was observed a handful of times. The chain recombines TRBV7-9 with TRBJ1-4; 11 bases fit TRBD1. V shed 5 bases and J 4 bases; nucleotides not matched to a gene: 9. The CDR3 contains 17 residues. Per the germline V gene, CDR1 is SEHNR and CDR2 is FQNEAQ (reference sequence). The CDR3 loop reads CASSLGQGAIVNEKLFF. The CDR3 bases are TGTGCCAGCAGCCTCGGACAGGGGGCTATAGTTAATGAAAAACTGTTTTTT.

This clone has more than one count but fewer than ten. The V and J genes are TRBV7-3 and TRBJ2-1; 14 bases are shared with TRBD2. V shed 2 bases and J 9 bases; nucleotides not matched to a gene: 9. Germline V gene data show CDR1 as SGHTA and CDR2 as FQGTGA. This CDR3 comprises 17 residues. The CDR3: CASSLEMTSGGAGEQFF. The CDR3 nucleotides read TGTGCCAGCAGCTTAGAGATGACTAGCGGGGGGGCCGGTGAGCAGTTCTTC.

CDR3 in DNA: TGTGCCTGGACTCCAGGGTCAGGCTACACCTTC. Protein: CAWTPGSGYTF. This chain uses TRBV30 with TRBJ1-2, with a possible D match to TRBD1 (5 bases). The CDR3 sequence is 11 residues long. Germline CDR1 and CDR2: GTSNPN and SVGIG (reference sequence). The V end was cut by 4 bases, the J end by 8 bases, with 11 bases between.

The chain combines TRBV5-3 with TRBJ2-7, with TRBD2 as a possible D gene (5 bases). TRBV5-3 carries the ORF label, with uncertain function. Trimming cost V 4 bases and J 4 bases, with 15 bases left between them. CDR3 size: 14 residues. The CDR3 DNA reads TGTGCCAGAAGCAAACTAGGTATGTCATACGAGCAGTACTTC. Encoded protein: CARSKLGMSYEQYF.

The V call is TRBV10-3, the J call TRBJ2-3; TRBD1 matches 7 bases. V lost 3 bases to trimming and J lost 4 bases; unmatched junction nucleotides: 7. CDR3 length: 15 residues. Germline CDR1 ENHRY, CDR2 SYGVKD. The CDR3 sequence is CAISDNRGAPDTQYF. The CDR3 DNA sequence: TGTGCCATCAGTGACAACAGGGGCGCACCAGATACGCAGTATTTT.

This CDR3 reads CASSQGGRGQAGANVLTF. The CDR3 DNA is TGCGCCAGCAGCCAAGGGGGCAGGGGGCAGGCTGGGGCCAACGTCCTGACTTTC. The chain combines TRBV4-1 with TRBJ2-6; TRBD1 aligns across 8 bases. CDR1 is MGHRA and CDR2 is YSYEKL in the germline V gene. The CDR3 has 18 amino acids. The trim removed 1 base at V and 2 bases at J, leaving 7 bases unmatched.

The chain joins TRBV12-3 or TRBV12-4 to TRBJ1-2; D might be TRBD1 (6 bases). This CDR3 has 13 residues. With 5 bases removed from V and 6 bases from J, the gap between germline ends came to 13 bases. The CDR3 sequence: CASSDHRVDGYTF. The CDR3 DNA reads TGTGCCAGCAGTGATCACAGGGTAGATGGCTACACCTTC.

The chain couples TRBV10-2 to TRBJ1-2, with D unresolved. V was pared by 5 bases and J by 3 bases, with 10 bases between. Per germline, CDR1 WSHSY and CDR2 SAAADI. CDR3 length equals 13 residues. DNA for the CDR3: TGCGCCAGCAGTCTTCTTTCGGACTATGGCTACACCTTC. Its protein product is CASSLLSDYGYTF.

The chain links TRBV5-4 to TRBJ2-7; TRBD2 aligns across 7 bases. There are 15 residues in the CDR3. After removal of 4 bases from V and 3 bases from J, the junction contained 10 bases not matched to a gene. Germline CDR1 and CDR2: SGHNT and YYREEE (reference sequence). In DNA form, the CDR3 reads TGTGCCAGCAGCCCCCAGATTGGCGGGGGCTACGAGCAGTACTTC. Protein: CASSPQIGGGYEQYF.

The genes are TRBV2 and TRBJ1-1; possibly TRBD1 for D (5 bases). Between the trimmed V and J ends, which lost 4 bases and 5 bases, there was a span of 14 bases. Germline CDR1 SNHLY, CDR2 FYNNEI. The CDR3 has 14 residues. The CDR3 here is CASSVDQGRTEAFF. The DNA for the CDR3 is TGTGCCAGCAGTGTGGACCAGGGAAGGACTGAAGCTTTCTTT.

This sequence joins TRBV6-5 and TRBJ1-6, with 10 bases aligning to TRBD1. The CDR3 covers 15 residues. Unmatched junction bases numbered 4, after V lost 2 bases and J lost 9 bases. The germline V gene encodes CDR1 MNHEY and CDR2 SVGAGI. CDR3 amino acids: CASSYGGTGVSPLHF. The DNA of the CDR3 is TGTGCCAGCAGTTACGGGGGGACAGGGGTTTCACCCCTCCACTTT.

This chain links TRBV18 with TRBJ2-7; perhaps TRBD1 as D (6 bases). The V gene's germline CDR1 is KGHSH and CDR2 LQKENI. V was shortened by 2 bases and J by 2 bases, with 10 bases between the two germline ends. The length of the CDR3 is 14 residues. CDR3: CASSPKQGTYEQYF. The CDR3 DNA sequence: TGTGCCAGCTCACCAAAACAGGGAACCTACGAGCAGTACTTC.

The chain recombines TRBV9 with TRBJ1-4; unclear D gene. Per germline, CDR1 SGDLS and CDR2 YYNGEE. CDR3 length equals 14 residues. Trimming pared 2 bases from V and 8 bases from J, leaving 13 bases between. The CDR3 nucleotides are TGTGCCAGCAGCGTTCGAGGGTTCGGGGAAAAACTGTTTTTT. As protein: CASSVRGFGEKLFF.

As for this clone: The junction differs from germline at one of its ends, possibly a read error. The chain links TRBV5-1 to TRBJ1-4; D is uncertain. Germline V gene sequence: CDR1 SGHRS, CDR2 YFSETQ. The CDR3 extends over 14 amino acids. The CDR3 nucleotides read TGCGCCAGCAGCTTGGACGGCGGGAATGGAAAACTGTTTTTT. Its protein product is CASSLDGGNGKLFF.

This chain uses TRBV10-3 with TRBJ1-2, with a tentative D call TRBD1 (5 bases). The CDR3 runs to 12 residues. Germline V lookup: CDR1 ENHRY, CDR2 SYGVKD. V was cut by 8 bases and J by 2 bases, with 9 bases left in between. The CDR3 nucleotides read TGTGCCATCTGGGGGGAGAACTATGGCTACACCTTC. It translates to CAIWGENYGYTF.

This clone showed up just a few times. The chain couples TRBV6-1 to TRBJ2-7, with D possibly TRBD1 on 5 matching bases. CDR1 is MNHNS, CDR2 SASEGT, per germline. CDR3 length equals 11 residues. V lost 3 bases to trimming and J lost 5 bases, with 5 bases between them. CDR3 sequence: CASSDRDEQYF. The CDR3 DNA reads TGTGCCAGCAGTGACAGGGACGAGCAGTACTTC.

The J gene is TRBJ2-4, the V gene TRBV6-5, with TRBD2 as a possible D gene (7 bases). Trimming cost V 0 bases and J 5 bases, with 14 bases left between them. Germline V lookup: CDR1 MNHEY, CDR2 SVGAGI. The CDR3 length is 16 residues. The CDR3 DNA sequence: TGTGCCAGCAGTTACTCGGCGGGGGCCGGGGAAAACATTCAGTACTTC. Translating it yields CASSYSAGAGENIQYF.

This chain uses TRBV6-5 with TRBJ2-7, with a weak D call TRBD1 (6 bases). V was clipped by 0 bases and J by 2 bases, with 11 bases between them. The CDR3 runs to 15 residues. Germline V gene data show CDR1 as MNHEY and CDR2 as SVGAGI. CDR3 in DNA: TGTGCCAGCAGTTACTCAATAGGACAGACCTACGAGCAGTACTTC. Translation gives CASSYSIGQTYEQYF.

This chain links TRBV7-9 with TRBJ2-6, with 8 bases identical to TRBD1. The CDR3 has 17 amino acids. V gave up 2 bases and J gave up 1 base; unmatched junction bases: 4. CDR1 is SEHNR, CDR2 FQNEAQ, per germline (reference sequence). The CDR3 coding sequence is TGTGCCAGCAGCTTATCAGACAGGGGATCTGGGGCCAACGTCCTGACTTTC. Translated, it gives CASSLSDRGSGANVLTF.

J is TRBJ2-2 and V is TRBV5-1, with D possibly being TRBD1 (6 bases). The CDR3 sequence is 15 residues long. CDR1 and CDR2 from the germline V gene are SGHRS and YFSETQ. Trimming removed 0 bases from V and 1 base from J, with 7 bases in between. CDR3 coding DNA: TGCGCCAGCAGCTTGGTGGACAGGAACACCGGGGAGCTGTTTTTT. Translation: CASSLVDRNTGELFF.

CDR3 amino acids: CASSTGQGAGYEQYF. DNA of the CDR3: TGTGCCAGCAGTACGGGACAGGGGGCGGGGTACGAGCAGTACTTC. The chain has TRBV6-5 and TRBJ2-7, with TRBD1 identical over 12 bases. CDR1 MNHEY and CDR2 SVGAGI come from the germline V gene. The V and J ends lost 5 bases and 4 bases, in that order; junction bases with no gene match: 6. This CDR3 spans 15 amino acids.

The genes are TRBV6-6 and TRBJ2-5, with TRBD1 as a possible D gene (5 bases). The germline V gene has CDR1 MNHNY and CDR2 SVGAGI (reference sequence). CDR3 length equals 13 residues. The germline V and J ends were trimmed by 8 bases and 3 bases, with 13 bases remaining between them. The chain's CDR3 is CASSPLGEETQYF. CDR3 sequence (DNA): TGTGCCAGCTCCCCCCTAGGGGAAGAGACCCAGTACTTC.

The chain recombines TRBV7-2 with TRBJ2-7, with a weak D call TRBD2 (6 bases). The germline gives CDR1 SGHTA, CDR2 FQGNSA. The CDR3 spans 15 residues. V was trimmed by 5 bases and J by 2 bases, leaving 16 bases between them. CDR3 sequence: CASSARRGETYEQYF. CDR3 nucleotides: TGTGCCAGCAGCGCCCGCCGCGGGGAGACCTACGAGCAGTACTTC.

The gene calls are TRBV5-1 and TRBJ2-7, with TRBD2 identical over 8 bases. The CDR3 is 15 residues long. The ends lost 0 bases at V and 6 bases at J; junction bases unmatched: 8. Germline-derived CDR1 and CDR2 are SGHRS and YFSETQ. CDR3 residues: CASSLDGTRKPEQYF. DNA of the CDR3: TGCGCCAGCAGCTTGGATGGGACTAGGAAGCCCGAGCAGTACTTC.

A remark on this clone: This same CDR3 is encoded by further DNA sequences in the sample. In DNA form, the CDR3 reads TGTGCCAGCAGCTTAACTGGCGGCGGGAACACCGGGGAGCTGTTTTTT. This codes for CASSLTGGGNTGELFF. V usage is TRBV7-3 and J usage is TRBJ2-2; D not certain. Germline V gene data show CDR1 as SGHTA and CDR2 as FQGTGA. The length of the CDR3 is 16 residues. Trimming took off 0 bases at V and 1 base at J, with 9 bases between the two ends.

The rearrangement uses TRBV2 and TRBJ2-7, with 9 positions matching TRBD1. The germline V gene has CDR1 SNHLY and CDR2 FYNNEI. This CDR3 is built from 16 residues. Trimming cost V 4 bases and J 2 bases; bases outside gene matches: 9. Here the CDR3 reads CASSAGTGYGAYEQYF. The CDR3 DNA sequence: TGTGCCAGCAGTGCAGGGACAGGGTATGGGGCCTACGAGCAGTACTTC.

The chain uses TRBV29-1 and TRBJ2-1; TRBD2 aligns across 14 bases. CDR1 and CDR2 from the germline V gene are SQVTM and ANQGSEA. After removal of 5 bases from V and 10 bases from J, the junction contained 7 bases not matched to a gene. The CDR3 runs to 14 residues. CDR3 in DNA: TGCAGCGTTTCGACTAGCGGGGGGGCAGGAGAGCAGTTCTTC. Its translation: CSVSTSGGAGEQFF.